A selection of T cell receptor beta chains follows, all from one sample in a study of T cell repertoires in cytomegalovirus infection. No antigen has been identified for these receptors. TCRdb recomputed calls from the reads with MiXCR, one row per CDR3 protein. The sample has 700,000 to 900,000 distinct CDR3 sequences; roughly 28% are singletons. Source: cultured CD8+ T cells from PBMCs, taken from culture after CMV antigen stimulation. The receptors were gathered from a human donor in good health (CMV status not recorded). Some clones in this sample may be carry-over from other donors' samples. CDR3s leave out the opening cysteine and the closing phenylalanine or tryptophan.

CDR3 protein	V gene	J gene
ASSPPLAATSDYGYT	TRBV4-3	TRBJ1-2
ASSEVEQGLRYGYT	TRBV6-1	TRBJ1-2
ASRGSSMNTEAF	TRBV25-1	TRBJ1-1
ASRLTALQGLREKLF	TRBV13	TRBJ1-4
ASNRQESYVGYT	TRBV5-8	TRBJ1-2
ASERQGMNTEAF	TRBV19	TRBJ1-1
ASSLDRLYGYT	TRBV7-9	TRBJ1-2
ASSRTQGSSYNSPLH	TRBV7-6	TRBJ1-6
ASSSYGTGIFSGANVLT	TRBV27	TRBJ2-6
ATSRTRHQVEAF	TRBV15	TRBJ1-1
ASTQRSGAKIEQF	TRBV7-9	TRBJ2-1
ASSFLAGATDTQY	TRBV5-4	TRBJ2-3
ASSLARVADYGYT	TRBV7-9	TRBJ1-2
ASSLGTSGGMQETQY	TRBV7-6	TRBJ2-5
ASSYSTQRNEQY	TRBV6-2/TRBV6-3	TRBJ2-7
ATRDLRGGYT	TRBV24-1	TRBJ1-2
ASNPELMNTEAF	TRBV12-3/TRBV12-4	TRBJ1-1
ASSLASRRQGRAGELF	TRBV7-8	TRBJ2-2
ASSLFRSGQGFQETQY	TRBV5-5	TRBJ2-5
ASSLEVQLVYGYT	TRBV7-2	TRBJ1-2
ASTWGLAGQETQY	TRBV7-9	TRBJ2-5
ATRGKGDTGELF	TRBV24-1	TRBJ2-2
ASSQKLTADTQY	TRBV4-1	TRBJ2-3
ASSPGGGTNEKLF	TRBV7-7	TRBJ1-4
ASSPTGDFYNEQF	TRBV6-2/TRBV6-3	TRBJ2-1
ASSMNLGLAEGTDTQY	TRBV12-3/TRBV12-4	TRBJ2-3
ASSLGTGAPVDTQY	TRBV12-3/TRBV12-4	TRBJ2-3
ASSLRLETQY	TRBV7-3	TRBJ2-5
ASSLVRPSYEQY	TRBV5-1	TRBJ2-7
ASSQEFLLPNEQF	TRBV4-1	TRBJ2-1
ASSSSGTRNSPLH	TRBV7-9	TRBJ1-6